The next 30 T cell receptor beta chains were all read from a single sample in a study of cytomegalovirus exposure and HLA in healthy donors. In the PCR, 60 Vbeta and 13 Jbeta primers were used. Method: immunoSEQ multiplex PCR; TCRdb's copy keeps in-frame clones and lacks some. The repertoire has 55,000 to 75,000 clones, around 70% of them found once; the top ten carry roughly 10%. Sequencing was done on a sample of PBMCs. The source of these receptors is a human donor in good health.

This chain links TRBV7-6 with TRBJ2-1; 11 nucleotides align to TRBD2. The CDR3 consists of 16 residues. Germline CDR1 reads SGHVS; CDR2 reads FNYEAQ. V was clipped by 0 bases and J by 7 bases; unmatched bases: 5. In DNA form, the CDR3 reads TGTGCCAGCAGCTTAGCGGGACTAGCGGATCGGAATGAGCAGTTCTTC. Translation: CASSLAGLADRNEQFF.

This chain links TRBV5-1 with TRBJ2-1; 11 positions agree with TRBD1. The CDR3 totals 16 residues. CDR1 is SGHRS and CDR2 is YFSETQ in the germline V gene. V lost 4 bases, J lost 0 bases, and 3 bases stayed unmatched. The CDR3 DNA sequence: TGCGCCAGCAGCGGGGGGACAGGGGGCTCCTACAATGAGCAGTTCTTC. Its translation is CASSGGTGGSYNEQFF.

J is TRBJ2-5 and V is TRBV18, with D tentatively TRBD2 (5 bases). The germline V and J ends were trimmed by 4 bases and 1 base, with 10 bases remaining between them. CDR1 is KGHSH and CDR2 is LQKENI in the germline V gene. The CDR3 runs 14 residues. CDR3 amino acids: CASSQGLAQETQYF. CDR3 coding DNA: TGTGCCAGCTCACAAGGACTGGCCCAAGAGACCCAGTACTTC.

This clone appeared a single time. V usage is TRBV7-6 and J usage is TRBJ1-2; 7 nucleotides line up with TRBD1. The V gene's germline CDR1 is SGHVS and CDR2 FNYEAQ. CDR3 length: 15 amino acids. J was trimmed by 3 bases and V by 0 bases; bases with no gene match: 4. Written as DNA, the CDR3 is TGTGCCAGCAGCTTAGCAGGAGGGGGCTACTATGGCTACACCTTC. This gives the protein CASSLAGGGYYGYTF.

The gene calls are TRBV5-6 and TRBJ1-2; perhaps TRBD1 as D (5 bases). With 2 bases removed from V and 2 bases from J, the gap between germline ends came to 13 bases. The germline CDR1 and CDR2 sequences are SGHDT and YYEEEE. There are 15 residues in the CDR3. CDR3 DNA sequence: TGTGCCAGCAGCTTCCTTGGAGGGGACAACTATGGCTACACCTTC. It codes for CASSFLGGDNYGYTF.

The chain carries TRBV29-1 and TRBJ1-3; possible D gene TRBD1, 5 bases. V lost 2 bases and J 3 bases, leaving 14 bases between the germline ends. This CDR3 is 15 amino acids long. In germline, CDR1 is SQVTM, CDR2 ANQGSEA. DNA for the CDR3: TGCAGCGTTGAAATACCAGGGTTATATGGAAACACCATATATTTT. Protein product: CSVEIPGLYGNTIYF.

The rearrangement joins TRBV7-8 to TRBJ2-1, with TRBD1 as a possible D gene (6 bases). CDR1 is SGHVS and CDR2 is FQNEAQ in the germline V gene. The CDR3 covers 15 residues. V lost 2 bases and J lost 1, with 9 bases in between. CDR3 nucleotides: TGTGCCAGCAGCTTATTGGACAGTTCCTACAATGAGCAGTTCTTC. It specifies CASSLLDSSYNEQFF.

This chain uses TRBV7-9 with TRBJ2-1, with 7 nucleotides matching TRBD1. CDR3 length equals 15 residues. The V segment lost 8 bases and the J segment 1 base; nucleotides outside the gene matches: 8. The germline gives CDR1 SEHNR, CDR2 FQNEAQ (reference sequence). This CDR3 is CASPLKGQSYNEQFF. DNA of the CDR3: TGTGCCAGCCCCCTAAAGGGACAGTCCTACAATGAGCAGTTCTTC.

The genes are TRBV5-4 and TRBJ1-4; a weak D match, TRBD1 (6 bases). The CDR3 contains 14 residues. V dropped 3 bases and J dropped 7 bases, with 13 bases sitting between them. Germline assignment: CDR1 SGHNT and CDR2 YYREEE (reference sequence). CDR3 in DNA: TGTGCCAGCAGCTCTCAGGGGCTGAGTGAAAAACTGTTTTTT. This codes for CASSSQGLSEKLFF.

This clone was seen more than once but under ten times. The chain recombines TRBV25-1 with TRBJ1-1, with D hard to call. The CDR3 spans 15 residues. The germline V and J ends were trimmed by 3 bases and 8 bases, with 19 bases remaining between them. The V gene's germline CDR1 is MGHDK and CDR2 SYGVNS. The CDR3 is CASSDPRRASGEAFF. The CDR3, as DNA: TGTGCCAGCAGTGATCCGCGGAGGGCTTCGGGGGAAGCTTTCTTT. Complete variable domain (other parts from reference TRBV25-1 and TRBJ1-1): EADIYQTPRYLVIGTGKKITLECSQTMGHDKMYWYQQDPGMELHLIHYSYGVNSTEKGDLSSESTVSRIRTEHFPLTLESARPSHTSQYLCASSDPRRASGEAFFGQGTRLTVV.

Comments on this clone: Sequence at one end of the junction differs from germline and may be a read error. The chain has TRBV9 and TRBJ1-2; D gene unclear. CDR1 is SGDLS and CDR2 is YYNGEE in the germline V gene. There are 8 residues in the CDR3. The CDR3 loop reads CASSDSDF. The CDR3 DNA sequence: TGTGCCAGCAGCGACAGTGACTTC.

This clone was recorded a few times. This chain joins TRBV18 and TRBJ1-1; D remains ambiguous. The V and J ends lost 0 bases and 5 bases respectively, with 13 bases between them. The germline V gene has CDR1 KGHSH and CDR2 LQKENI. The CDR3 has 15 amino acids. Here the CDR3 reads CASSPPTPLGTEAFF. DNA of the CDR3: TGTGCCAGCTCACCACCTACCCCCCTCGGGACTGAAGCTTTCTTT.

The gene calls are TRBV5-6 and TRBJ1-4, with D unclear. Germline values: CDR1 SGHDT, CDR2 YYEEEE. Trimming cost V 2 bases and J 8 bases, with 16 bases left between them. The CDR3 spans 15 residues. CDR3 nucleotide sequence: TGTGCCAGCAGCTTTCGGTCCGGGGATTGGGAAAAACTGTTTTTT. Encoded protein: CASSFRSGDWEKLFF.

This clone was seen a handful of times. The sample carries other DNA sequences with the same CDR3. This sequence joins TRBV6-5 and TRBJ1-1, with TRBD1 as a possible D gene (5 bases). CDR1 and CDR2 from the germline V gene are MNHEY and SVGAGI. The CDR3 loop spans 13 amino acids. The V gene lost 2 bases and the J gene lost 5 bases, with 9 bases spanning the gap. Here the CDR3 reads CASSYQGGTEAFF. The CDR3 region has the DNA TGTGCCAGCAGTTACCAGGGTGGGACTGAAGCTTTCTTT.

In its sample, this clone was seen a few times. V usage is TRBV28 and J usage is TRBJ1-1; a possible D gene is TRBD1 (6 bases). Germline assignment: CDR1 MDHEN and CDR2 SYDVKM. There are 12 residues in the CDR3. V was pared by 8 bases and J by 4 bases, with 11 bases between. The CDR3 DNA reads TGTGCCAGCTGGGGGGGCCCCACTGAAGCTTTCTTT. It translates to CASWGGPTEAFF.

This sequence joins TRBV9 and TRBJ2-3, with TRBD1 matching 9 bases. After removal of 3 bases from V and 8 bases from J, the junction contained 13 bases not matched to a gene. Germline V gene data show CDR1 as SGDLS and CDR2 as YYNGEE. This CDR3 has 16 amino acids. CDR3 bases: TGTGCCAGCAGCGCGGGGGACAGGGCGCTAGGGGGTACGCAGTATTTT. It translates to CASSAGDRALGGTQYF.

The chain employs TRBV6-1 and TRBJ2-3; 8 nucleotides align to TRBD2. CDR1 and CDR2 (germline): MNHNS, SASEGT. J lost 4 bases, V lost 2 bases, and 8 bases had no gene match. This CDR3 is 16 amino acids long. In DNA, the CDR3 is TGTGCCAGCAGTGAAAAGGTAGCGGGGTGGCCAGATACGCAGTATTTT. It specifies CASSEKVAGWPDTQYF.

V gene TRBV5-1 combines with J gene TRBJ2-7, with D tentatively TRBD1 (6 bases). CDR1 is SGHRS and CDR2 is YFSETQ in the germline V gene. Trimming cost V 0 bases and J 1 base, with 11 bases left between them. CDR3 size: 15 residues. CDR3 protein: CASSLGGGGSYEQYF. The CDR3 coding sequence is TGCGCCAGCAGCTTGGGTGGGGGCGGGTCCTACGAGCAGTACTTC.

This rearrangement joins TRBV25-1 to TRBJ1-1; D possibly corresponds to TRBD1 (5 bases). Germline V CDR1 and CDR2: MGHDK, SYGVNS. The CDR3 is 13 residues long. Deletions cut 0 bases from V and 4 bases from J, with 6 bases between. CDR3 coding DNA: TGTGCCAGCAGTGAATATCAGGGCACTGAAGCTTTCTTT. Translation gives CASSEYQGTEAFF.

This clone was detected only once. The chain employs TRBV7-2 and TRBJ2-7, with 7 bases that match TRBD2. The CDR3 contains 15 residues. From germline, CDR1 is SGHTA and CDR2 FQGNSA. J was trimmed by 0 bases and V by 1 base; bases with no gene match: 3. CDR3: CASSLGGGSSYEQYF. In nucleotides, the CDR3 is TGTGCCAGCAGCTTAGGTGGCGGGAGCTCCTACGAGCAGTACTTC.

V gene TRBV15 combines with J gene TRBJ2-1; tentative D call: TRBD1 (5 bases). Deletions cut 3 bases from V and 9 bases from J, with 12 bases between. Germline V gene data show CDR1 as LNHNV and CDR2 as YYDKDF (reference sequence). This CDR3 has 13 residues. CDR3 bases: TGTGCCACCAGCAGTGAGCCTAGGGGTGAGCAGTTCTTC. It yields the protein CATSSEPRGEQFF. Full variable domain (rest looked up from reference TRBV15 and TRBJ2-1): DAMVIQNPRYQVTQFGKPVTLSCSQTLNHNVMYWYQQKSSQAPKLLFHYYDKDFNNEADTPDNFQSRRPNTSFCFLDIRSPGLGDTAMYLCATSSEPRGEQFFGPGTRLTVL.

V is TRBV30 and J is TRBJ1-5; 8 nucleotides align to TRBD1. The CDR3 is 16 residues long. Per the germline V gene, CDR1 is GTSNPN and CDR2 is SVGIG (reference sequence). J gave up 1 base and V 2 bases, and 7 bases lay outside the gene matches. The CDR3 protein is CAWSRTGGLSNQPQHF. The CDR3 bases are TGTGCCTGGAGTCGTACAGGGGGTCTAAGCAATCAGCCCCAGCATTTT.

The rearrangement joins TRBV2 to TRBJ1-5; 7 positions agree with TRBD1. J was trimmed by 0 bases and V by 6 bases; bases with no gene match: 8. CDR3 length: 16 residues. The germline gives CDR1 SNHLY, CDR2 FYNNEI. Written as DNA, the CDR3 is TGTGCCAGCAGACAGGGGATTGGGTCTAGCAATCAGCCCCAGCATTTT. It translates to CASRQGIGSSNQPQHF.

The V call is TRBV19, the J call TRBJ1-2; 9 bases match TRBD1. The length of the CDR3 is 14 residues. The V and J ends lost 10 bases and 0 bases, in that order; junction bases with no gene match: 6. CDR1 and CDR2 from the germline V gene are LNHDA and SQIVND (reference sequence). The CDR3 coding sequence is TGTGCCACGGGGACAGGGCTATCTAACTATGGCTACACCTTC. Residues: CATGTGLSNYGYTF.

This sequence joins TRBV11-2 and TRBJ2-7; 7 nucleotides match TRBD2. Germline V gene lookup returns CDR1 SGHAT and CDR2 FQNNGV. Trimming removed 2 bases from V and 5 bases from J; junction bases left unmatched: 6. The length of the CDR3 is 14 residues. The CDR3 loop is CASSLRAGEDEQYF. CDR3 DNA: TGTGCCAGCAGCTTACGGGCGGGAGAGGACGAGCAGTACTTC.

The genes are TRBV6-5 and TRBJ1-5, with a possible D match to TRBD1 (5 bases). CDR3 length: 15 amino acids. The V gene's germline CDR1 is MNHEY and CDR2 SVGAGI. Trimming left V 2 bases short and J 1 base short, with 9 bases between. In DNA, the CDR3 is TGTGCCAGCAGTTACGGGGGGACGAGCAATCAGCCCCAGCATTTT. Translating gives CASSYGGTSNQPQHF.

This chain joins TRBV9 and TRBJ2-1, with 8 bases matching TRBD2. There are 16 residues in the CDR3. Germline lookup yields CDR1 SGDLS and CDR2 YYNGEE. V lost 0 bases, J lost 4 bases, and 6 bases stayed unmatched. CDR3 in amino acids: CASSVEMGGGYNEQFF. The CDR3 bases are TGTGCCAGCAGCGTAGAAATGGGCGGGGGGTACAATGAGCAGTTCTTC.

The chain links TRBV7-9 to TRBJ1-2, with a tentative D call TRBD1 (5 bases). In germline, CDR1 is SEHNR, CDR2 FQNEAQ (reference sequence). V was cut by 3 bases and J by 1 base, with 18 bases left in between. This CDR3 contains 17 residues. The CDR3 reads CASSFKTGSLGNYGYTF. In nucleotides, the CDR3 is TGTGCCAGCAGCTTTAAAACAGGTAGCCTCGGTAACTATGGCTACACCTTC.

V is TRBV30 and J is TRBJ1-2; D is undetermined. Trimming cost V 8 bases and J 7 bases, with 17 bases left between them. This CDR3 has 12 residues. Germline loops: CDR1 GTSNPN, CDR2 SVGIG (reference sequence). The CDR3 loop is CARDNTVSGYTF. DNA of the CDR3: TGTGCCCGCGACAACACGGTCTCTGGCTACACCTTC. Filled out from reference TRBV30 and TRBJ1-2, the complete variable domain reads SQTIHQWPATLVQPVGSPLSLECTVEGTSNPNLYWYRQAAGRGLQLLFYSVGIGQISSEVPQNLSASRPQDRQFILSSKKLLLSDSGFYLCARDNTVSGYTFGSGTRLTVV.

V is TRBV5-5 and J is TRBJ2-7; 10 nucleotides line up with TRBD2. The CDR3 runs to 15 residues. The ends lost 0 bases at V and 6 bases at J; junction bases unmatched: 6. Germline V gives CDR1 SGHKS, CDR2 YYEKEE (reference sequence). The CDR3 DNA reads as TGTGCCAGCAGCTTGGGGGTAGCGGGAGGACTCGAGCAGTACTTC. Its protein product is CASSLGVAGGLEQYF.